These T cell receptor beta chains were read from a single sample in a study of blood T cell repertoires in COVID-19. This table comes from immunoSEQ multiplex PCR, and its TCRdb copy is limited to in-frame clones, with some not included. The sample records roughly 410,000 clones, around 91% being singletons. The sequenced sample was peripheral blood. Receptors originate from a woman between 40 and 50 years old with COVID-19, enrolled during active disease. Both conserved end residues are part of each CDR3. D genes are given only for firm matches. Where a row states a size, it is once, few, many or the class of an expanded clone; other rows omit it.

J | D | size | V | DNA | CDR3
TRBJ2-3 | TRBD1 | - | TRBV27 | TGTGCCAGCAGGGCACAGGGGGCGTTCACAGATACGCAGTATTTT | CASRAQGAFTDTQYF
TRBJ2-5 | TRBD2 | once | TRBV19 | TGTGCCAGTAGTACGAACCACGGGGGGCAAGAGACCCAGTACTTC | CASSTNHGGQETQYF
TRBJ1-3 | TRBD1 | - | TRBV4-1 | TGCGCCAGCAGCCATAACAGGGGGTCCTCTGGAAACACCATATATTTT | CASSHNRGSSGNTIYF
TRBJ1-1 | TRBD1 | - | TRBV9 | TGTGCCAGCAGCGTAGACAGGGGGGGAGGAACTGAAGCTTTCTTT | CASSVDRGGGTEAFF
TRBJ2-1 | TRBD2 | - | TRBV18 | TGTGCCAGCTCACCACCGGCAGGGAGGGCGAATGAGCAGTTCTTC | CASSPPAGRANEQFF
TRBJ1-5 | - | - | TRBV28 | TGTGCCAGCAGTTCCAGTCAGCCCCAGCATTTT | CASSSSQPQHF
TRBJ2-1 | - | once | TRBV5-1 | TGCGCCAGCAGGGGGACACGGGTCAATGAGCAGTTCTTC | CASRGTRVNEQFF
TRBJ1-2 | - | - | TRBV21-1 | TGTGCCAGCAGCCTCGGAGGTACACCGGGACAGGGGGTACTTGGCTACACCTTC | CASSLGGTPGQGVLGYTF
TRBJ2-2 | - | - | TRBV6-5 | TGTGCCATACAGGGTAACACCGGGGAGCTGTTTTTT | CAIQGNTGELFF
TRBJ2-7 | TRBD1 | - | TRBV7-9 | TGTGCCAGCAGCTTAGGCTTTCGACAGGGCGGTAAGAACGAGCAGTACTTC | CASSLGFRQGGKNEQYF
TRBJ2-7 | TRBD2 | - | TRBV11-2 | TGTGCCAGCAGCTCCTTAGAGGGAGGGCTCGTTTGGCAGTACTTC | CASSSLEGGLVWQYF
TRBJ1-2 | - | - | TRBV9 | TGTGCCAGCAGCGCCGCCGAGGGCTATGGCTACACCTTC | CASSAAEGYGYTF
TRBJ1-2 | - | - | TRBV3-1/TRBV3-2 | TGTGCCAGCAGCCTACTGCACAGGGCGGATGGCTACACCTTC | CASSLLHRADGYTF
TRBJ1-5 | TRBD1 | - | TRBV27 | TGTGCCAGCAGCCTTCGGGGACAGCTCTTCAATCAGCCCCAGCATTTT | CASSLRGQLFNQPQHF
TRBJ1-6 | - | - | TRBV25-1 | TGTGCCAGCAGAAAAGAGTACGGGTCGAGCTATAATTCACCCCTCCACTTT | CASRKEYGSSYNSPLHF
TRBJ2-2 | TRBD2 | - | TRBV5-1 | TGCGCCAGCAGCTTGATGGGGCTAGCGGGGATATCGAACACCGGGGAGCTGTTTTTT | CASSLMGLAGISNTGELFF
TRBJ1-1 | - | - | TRBV5-1 | TGCGCCAGCAGCTTGGTGGGGCAACCGAACACTGAAGCTTTCTTT | CASSLVGQPNTEAFF
TRBJ2-5 | - | - | TRBV27 | TGTGCCAGCAGTCCGTCTCTAGGTAGAGGAGAGACCCAGTACTTC | CASSPSLGRGETQYF
TRBJ2-3 | - | - | TRBV24-1 | TGTGCCACCAGTGAAGGGGGAGCGGGACGCACAGATACGCAGTATTTT | CATSEGGAGRTDTQYF
TRBJ2-3 | - | - | TRBV9 | TGTGCCAGCAGCGTAGAGGGAGCGACATCCACAGATACGCAGTATTTT | CASSVEGATSTDTQYF
TRBJ2-7 | TRBD1 | once | TRBV4-3 | TGCGCCAGCAGCCAAGACGGACAGGGAAAATACGAGCAGTACTTC | CASSQDGQGKYEQYF
TRBJ2-7 | TRBD1 | - | TRBV7-9 | TGTGCCAGCAGCGGTCCGGGACAGGTATACGAGCAGTACTTC | CASSGPGQVYEQYF
TRBJ1-4 | - | - | TRBV19 | TGTGCCAGTAAAGGAGTTAATGAAAAACTGTTTTTT | CASKGVNEKLFF
TRBJ2-1 | TRBD2 | - | TRBV20-1 | TGCAGTGCTAGTCCTAGCGGGGGCTACAATGAGCAGTTCTTC | CSASPSGGYNEQFF
TRBJ2-7 | TRBD2 | - | TRBV20-1 | TGCAGTGCTAGTCCGGGACTAGCGGGAGTTTACGAGCAGTACTTC | CSASPGLAGVYEQYF
TRBJ2-2 | - | - | TRBV5-1 | TGCGCCAGCAGCCGGGTGGACACCGGGGAGCTGTTTTTT | CASSRVDTGELFF
TRBJ1-2 | - | - | TRBV18 | TGTGCCAGCTCACCGGACAGACTATATGGCTACACCTTC | CASSPDRLYGYTF
TRBJ2-5 | TRBD1 | - | TRBV7-2 | TGTGCCAGCAGCTGGCGACAGGGATTGGGGCAAGAGACCCAGTACTTC | CASSWRQGLGQETQYF
TRBJ1-2 | - | few | TRBV5-1 | TGCGCCAGCAGCTCGGAAACAGGGTCCGGCTACACCTTC | CASSSETGSGYTF
TRBJ1-1 | - | - | TRBV3-1/TRBV3-2 | TGTGCCAGCAGCCAGCTAACAGGGAAGAACACTGAAGCTTTCTTT | CASSQLTGKNTEAFF
TRBJ2-2 | TRBD1 | - | TRBV9 | TGTGCCAGCAGCGTAGATGGACAGGGGACCGGGGAGCTGTTTTTT | CASSVDGQGTGELFF
TRBJ1-3 | - | - | TRBV9 | TGTGCCAGCAGCGTAGACGGTTACTCTGGAAACACCATATATTTT | CASSVDGYSGNTIYF
TRBJ2-1 | - | - | TRBV5-4 | TGTGCCAGCAGCGGTGAGGGCCCGATCAATGAGCAGTTCTTC | CASSGEGPINEQFF
TRBJ1-1 | - | - | TRBV4-3 | TGCGCCAGCAGCCCGACAGCGAACACTGAAGCTTTCTTT | CASSPTANTEAFF
TRBJ2-7 | TRBD1 | - | TRBV10-3 | TGTGCCATCGGAGACAGGGGGTGGGGAGTGAGCGAGCAGTACTTC | CAIGDRGWGVSEQYF
TRBJ2-3 | TRBD2 | once | TRBV7-9 | TGTGCCAGCAGCTTAGGAACTAGCGGTCCCACAGATACGCAGTATTTT | CASSLGTSGPTDTQYF
TRBJ1-1 | TRBD1 | - | TRBV14 | TGTGCCAGCAAGGACAGGGGCCCGGAGGCTGAAGCTTTCTTT | CASKDRGPEAEAFF
TRBJ2-4 | - | - | TRBV4-3 | TGCGCCAGCAGCCAATTAGAGAAAAACATTCAGTACTTC | CASSQLEKNIQYF
TRBJ1-1 | - | - | TRBV28 | TGTGCCACCTACGCGGGGGGGGGTGAAGCTTTCTTT | CATYAGGGEAFF
TRBJ2-1 | - | - | TRBV19 | TGTGCCAGTAGTATTACCGCGAGCTCCTACAATGAGCAGTTCTTC | CASSITASSYNEQFF
TRBJ1-5 | TRBD1 | - | TRBV7-9 | TGTGCCAGCAGCTTTACCTTCCCCGGGACAGGGGGCAATCAGCCCCAGCATTTT | CASSFTFPGTGGNQPQHF
TRBJ1-4 | - | - | TRBV6-5 | TGTGCCAGCAGTTACTTAGCAACTAATGAAAAACTGTTTTTT | CASSYLATNEKLFF
TRBJ1-2 | TRBD1 | - | TRBV6-6 | TGTGCCAGCAGTTCCCCGACAGGGGGGACCTCCTACACCTTC | CASSSPTGGTSYTF
TRBJ1-1 | - | - | TRBV5-8 | TGTGCCAGCAGCTTGGCCTCCCACACTGAAGCTTTCTTT | CASSLASHTEAFF
TRBJ2-1 | TRBD2 | - | TRBV4-2 | TGTGCCAGCAGCCAAGATTTCGGGGGGGAGGCCTACAATGAGCAGTTCTTC | CASSQDFGGEAYNEQFF
TRBJ1-4 | - | - | TRBV19 | TGTGCCAGTAGTATAGGTTCTTTCGGGGAAAAACTGTTTTTT | CASSIGSFGEKLFF
TRBJ1-3 | - | - | TRBV6-5 | TGTGCCAGCAGTCCGGGTCCGGGAAACACCATATATTTT | CASSPGPGNTIYF
TRBJ2-4 | - | - | TRBV14 | TGTGCCAGCAGCCAAGGGTTACGGGGGGCCAAAAACATTCAGTACTTC | CASSQGLRGAKNIQYF
TRBJ1-3 | - | once | TRBV27 | TGTGCCAGCAGTTTAGACTGGCAGAGCTCTGGAAACACCATATATTTT | CASSLDWQSSGNTIYF